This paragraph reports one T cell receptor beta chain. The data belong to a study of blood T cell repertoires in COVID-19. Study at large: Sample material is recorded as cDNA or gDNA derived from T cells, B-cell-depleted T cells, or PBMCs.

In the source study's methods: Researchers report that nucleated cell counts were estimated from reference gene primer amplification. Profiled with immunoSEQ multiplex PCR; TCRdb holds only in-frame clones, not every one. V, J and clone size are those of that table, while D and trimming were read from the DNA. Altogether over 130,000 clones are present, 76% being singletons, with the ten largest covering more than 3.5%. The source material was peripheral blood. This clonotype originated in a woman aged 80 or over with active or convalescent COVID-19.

The CDR3 DNA reads TGTGCCAGCTCACCACCCCCGACAAACTTTCAGTTCTTC. It yields the protein CASSPPPTNFQFF. The chain links TRBV18 to TRBJ2-1, with unresolved D. V lost 0 bases, J lost 13 bases, and 13 bases lay in between. This CDR3 comprises 13 residues. The germline gives CDR1 KGHSH, CDR2 LQKENI.